This T cell receptor beta chain was recorded in a study of control samples from healthy donors and cancer patients. Produced via immunoSEQ multiplex PCR; TCRdb's table is partial and in-frame only. The table includes some 130,000 clones, around 96% detected once. V dropped 8 bases and J dropped 0 bases, with 13 bases sitting between them. Germline V lookup: CDR1 SGHVS, CDR2 FNYEAQ. The CDR3 loop spans 15 amino acids. The source is a man younger than 40 in good health. Sequencing input: blood. The V call is TRBV7-6, the J call TRBJ2-2; D is perhaps TRBD1 or TRBD2 (5 bases each). The CDR3 reads CASRVGDSNTGELFF. Written as DNA, the CDR3 is TGTGCCAGCCGGGTGGGGGATTCGAACACCGGGGAGCTGTTTTTT.